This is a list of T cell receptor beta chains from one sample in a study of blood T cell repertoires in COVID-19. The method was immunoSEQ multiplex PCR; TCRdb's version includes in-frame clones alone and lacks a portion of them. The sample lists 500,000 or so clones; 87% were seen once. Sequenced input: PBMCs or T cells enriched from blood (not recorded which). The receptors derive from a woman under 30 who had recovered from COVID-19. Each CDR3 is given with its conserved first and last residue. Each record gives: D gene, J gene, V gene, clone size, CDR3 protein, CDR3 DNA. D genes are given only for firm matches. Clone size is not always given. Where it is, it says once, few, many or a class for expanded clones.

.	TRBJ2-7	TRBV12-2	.	CASRLEPYRGCEQYF	TGTGCAAGTCGCTTAGAGCCCTACAGGGGTTGCGAGCAGTACTTC
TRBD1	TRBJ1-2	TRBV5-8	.	CASSFWDSNYGYTF	TGTGCCAGCAGCTTCTGGGACAGTAACTATGGCTACACCTTC
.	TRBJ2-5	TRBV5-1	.	CASSPRQRQETQYF	TGCGCCAGCAGCCCCCGACAGAGACAAGAGACCCAGTACTTC
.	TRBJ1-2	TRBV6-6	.	CASSWGTPSYGYTF	TGTGCCAGCAGTTGGGGGACTCCGAGCTATGGCTACACCTTC
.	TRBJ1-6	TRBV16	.	CASSQEKGGDSPLHF	TGTGCCAGCAGCCAAGAGAAGGGAGGTGATTCACCCCTCCACTTT
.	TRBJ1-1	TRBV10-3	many	CAISPTPDGDTEAFF	TGTGCCATCAGCCCTACCCCGGACGGGGACACTGAAGCTTTCTTT
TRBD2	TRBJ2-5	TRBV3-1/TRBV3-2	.	CASSQSGTRPPGQETQYF	TGTGCCAGCAGCCAATCCGGGACTAGACCCCCAGGGCAAGAGACCCAGTACTTC
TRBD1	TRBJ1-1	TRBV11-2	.	CASSFQGVRPVPEAFF	TGTGCCAGCAGCTTTCAGGGGGTACGACCCGTCCCTGAAGCTTTCTTT
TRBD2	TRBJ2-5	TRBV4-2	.	CASSPGLAGEETQYF	TGTGCCAGCAGCCCCGGACTAGCGGGGGAAGAGACCCAGTACTTC
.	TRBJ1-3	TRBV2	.	CASSEHGRSGNTIYF	TGTGCCAGCAGCGAGCACGGGAGGTCCGGAAACACCATATATTTT
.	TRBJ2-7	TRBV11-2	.	CASSFGLSAYEQYF	TGTGCCAGCAGCTTTGGACTGAGCGCCTACGAGCAGTACTTC
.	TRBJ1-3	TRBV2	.	CASSDGLRDLGNTIYF	TGTGCCAGCAGTGACGGTCTCCGGGACTTAGGAAACACCATATATTTT
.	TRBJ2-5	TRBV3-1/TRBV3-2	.	CASSQPIGDLEGTQYF	TGTGCCAGCAGCCAACCCATTGGCGACCTGGAGGGGACCCAGTACTTC
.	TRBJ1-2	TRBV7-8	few	CASSLGREGGGYTF	TGTGCCAGCAGCTTAGGTAGAGAGGGAGGTGGCTACACCTTC